The entry that follows covers one T cell receptor (beta chain) sequence. Here immunoSEQ multiplex PCR was the method, and the copy in TCRdb shows in-frame clones only, minus some. The sample has around 80,000 clones; 96% are singletons. This entry belongs to a study of technical replicates of blood from several donors. The source is a human donor in good health. Material for sequencing was T cells isolated from PBMCs.

This CDR3 reads CASSLTLNTEAFF. CDR3 coding DNA: TGTGCCAGCAGCTTAACTTTGAACACTGAAGCTTTCTTT. The V call is TRBV7-9, the J call TRBJ1-1; D is ambiguous. The CDR3 covers 13 residues. V was trimmed by 2 bases and J by 0 bases, leaving 4 bases between them. CDR1 is SEHNR and CDR2 is FQNEAQ in the germline V gene (reference sequence). The entire variable domain, with the rest obtained from reference TRBV7-9 and TRBJ1-1, is as follows: DTGVSQNPRHKITKRGQNVTFRCDPISEHNRLYWYRQTLGQGPEFLTYFQNEAQLEKSRLLSDRFSAERPKGSFSTLEIQRTEQGDSAMYLCASSLTLNTEAFFGQGTRLTVV.